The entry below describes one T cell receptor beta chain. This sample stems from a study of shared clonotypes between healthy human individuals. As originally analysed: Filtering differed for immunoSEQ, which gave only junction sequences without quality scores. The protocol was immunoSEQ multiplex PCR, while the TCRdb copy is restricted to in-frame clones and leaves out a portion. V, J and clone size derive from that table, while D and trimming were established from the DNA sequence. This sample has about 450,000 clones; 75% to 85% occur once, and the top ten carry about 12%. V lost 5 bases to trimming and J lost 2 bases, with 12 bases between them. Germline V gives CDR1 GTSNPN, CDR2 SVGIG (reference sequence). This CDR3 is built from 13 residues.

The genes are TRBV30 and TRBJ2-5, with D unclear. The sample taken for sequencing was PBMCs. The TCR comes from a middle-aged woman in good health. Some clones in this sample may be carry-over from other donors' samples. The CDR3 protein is CAWAPGFQETQYF. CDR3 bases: TGTGCCTGGGCTCCTGGCTTTCAAGAGACCCAGTACTTC.